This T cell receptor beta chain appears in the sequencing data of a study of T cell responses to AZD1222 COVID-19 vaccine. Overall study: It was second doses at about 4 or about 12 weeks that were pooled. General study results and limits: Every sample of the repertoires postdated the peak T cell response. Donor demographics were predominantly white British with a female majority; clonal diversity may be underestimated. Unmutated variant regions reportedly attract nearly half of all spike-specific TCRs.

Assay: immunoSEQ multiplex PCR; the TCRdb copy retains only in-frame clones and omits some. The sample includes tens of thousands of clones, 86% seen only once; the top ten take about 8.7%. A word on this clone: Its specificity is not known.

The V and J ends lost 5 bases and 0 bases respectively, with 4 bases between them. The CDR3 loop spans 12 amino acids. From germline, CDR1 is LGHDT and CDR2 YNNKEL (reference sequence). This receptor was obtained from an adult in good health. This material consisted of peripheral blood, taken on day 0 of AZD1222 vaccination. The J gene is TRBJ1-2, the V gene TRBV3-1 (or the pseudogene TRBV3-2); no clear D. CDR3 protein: CASSKTNYGYTF. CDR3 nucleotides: TGTGCCAGCAGCAAAACTAACTATGGCTACACCTTC.